This T cell receptor beta chain appears in the sequencing data of a study of cytomegalovirus exposure and HLA in healthy donors. The primer mix had 60 Vbeta and 13 Jbeta primers. Sequenced by immunoSEQ multiplex PCR; TCRdb stores in-frame clones only, minus some. The sample includes approximately 150,000 clones, roughly 64% of them seen just once. Overall study results and limits: Listed as cytomegalovirus-associated were 150 to 200 TCR beta chains.

In germline, CDR1 is LNHDA, CDR2 SQIVND (reference sequence). The CDR3 length is 15 residues. After removal of 5 bases from V and 2 bases from J, the junction contained 4 bases not matched to a gene. To note about this clone: The antigen is undetermined.

Sequenced: PBMCs. This TCR came from a woman in her 30s in good health and CMV-seropositive. The chain couples TRBV19 to TRBJ2-1, with TRBD2 matching over 9 bases. CDR3 sequence reads: CASSEPSGAYNEQFF. The CDR3, as DNA: TGTGCCAGTAGTGAGCCTAGCGGGGCCTACAATGAGCAGTTCTTC.